Only a few counts were recorded for the clone carrying this T cell receptor (beta chain). Its antigen is currently unknown. A universal primer site arose from template switching, and cDNA bore unique molecular identifiers. Each CDR3 protein is one row after TCRdb ran MiXCR on the 5' RACE reads. This table holds just under 550,000 distinct CDR3 sequences, roughly 15% found once. The data were taken from a study of identical twins. Study-wide points: Not following the same donors, the study drew its conclusions from cross-sectional statistical analysis. With abundant cord blood beta clonotypes, insertions were fewer; memory repertoires showed no such pattern.

This CDR3 region has 11 residues. CDR1 SNHLY and CDR2 FYNNEI come from the germline V gene. V lost 3 bases and J lost 10, with 7 bases in between. This sample also appeared in a second study, on yellow fever vaccine responses in identical twins.

This chain links TRBV2 with TRBJ2-1; D unresolved. Sequencing input: CD4+ T cells sorted from blood. The TCR comes from a woman aged 18-30 years in good health. The CDR3 bases are TGTGCCAGCAGTGAGGCTAGGGAGCAGTTCTTC. Translation gives CASSEAREQFF.